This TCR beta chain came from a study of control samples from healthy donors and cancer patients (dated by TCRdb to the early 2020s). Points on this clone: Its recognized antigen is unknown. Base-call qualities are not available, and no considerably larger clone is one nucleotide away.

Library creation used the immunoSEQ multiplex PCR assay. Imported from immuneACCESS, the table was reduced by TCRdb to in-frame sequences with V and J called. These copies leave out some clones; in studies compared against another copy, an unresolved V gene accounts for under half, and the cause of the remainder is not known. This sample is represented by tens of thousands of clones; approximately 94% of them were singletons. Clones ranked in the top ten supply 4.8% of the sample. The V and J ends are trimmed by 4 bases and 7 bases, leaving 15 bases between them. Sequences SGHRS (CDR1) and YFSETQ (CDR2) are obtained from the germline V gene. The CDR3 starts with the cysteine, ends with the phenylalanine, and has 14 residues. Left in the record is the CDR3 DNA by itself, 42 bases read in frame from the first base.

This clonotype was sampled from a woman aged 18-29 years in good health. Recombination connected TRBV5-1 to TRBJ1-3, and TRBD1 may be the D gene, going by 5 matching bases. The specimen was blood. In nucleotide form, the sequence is TGCGCCAGCAGCCCCTACGCGGGGGGTAACACCATATATTTT. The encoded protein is CASSPYAGGNTIYF.